This T cell receptor (beta chain) comes out of a study of CD8 T cells in Susac syndrome. TEMRA cells underwent FACS enrichment and CD8+ and CD4+ T cells underwent negative isolation. Roughly 0.45 to 1 ug RNA was reverse transcribed with random hexamers. A multiplex approach, immunoSEQ multiplex PCR, amplified TCR beta CDR3 across 54 Vbeta and 13 Jbeta. TCRdb reprocessed the immunoSEQ multiplex PCR reads via MiXCR and lists one record per CDR3 protein. The sample has approximately 160,000 distinct CDR3 sequences; roughly 93% are singletons. Sequenced: CD4+ T cells from PBMCs. This TCR derives from a human donor in good health.

DNA of the CDR3: TGTGCCAGCAGCTTATATCCAGCGGGGGGCACAGATACGCAGTATTTT. Translation gives CASSLYPAGGTDTQYF. V and J are TRBV13 and TRBJ2-3; 8 positions agree with TRBD2. CDR3 size: 16 residues. Germline lookup yields CDR1 PRHDT and CDR2 FYEKMQ (reference sequence). J gave up 1 base and V 2 bases, and 5 bases lay outside the gene matches. The full variable domain, its missing parts supplied by reference TRBV13 and TRBJ2-3, is AAGVIQSPRHLIKEKRETATLKCYPIPRHDTVYWYQQGPGQDPQFLISFYEKMQSDKGSIPDRFSAQQFSDYHSELNMSSLELGDSALYFCASSLYPAGGTDTQYFGPGTRLTVL.